This TCR beta chain is drawn from a study of cytomegalovirus exposure and HLA in healthy donors. It was with 60 Vbeta and 13 Jbeta primers that the PCR ran. The data were produced by immunoSEQ multiplex PCR, yet TCRdb's version contains in-frame clones alone and is incomplete. The sample shows 95,000 to 100,000 clones, around 74% of them seen only once. Comment on this clone: Antigen: not known.

Findings and limits, study-wide: In a later analysis, TCR association rates varied by HLA locus: DRB1 most, HLA-C fewest.

The receptor was isolated from a man aged 35-49 years in good health and CMV-seropositive. The specimen was PBMCs.

The CDR3 DNA sequence: TGTGCTAGTGGTTTGGGGCCCGACAGGGGGAACACTGAAGCTTTCTTT. Its protein is CASGLGPDRGNTEAFF. This sequence joins TRBV12-5 and TRBJ1-1; 8 bases are shared with TRBD1. The V gene's germline CDR1 is LGHNT and CDR2 FRNRAP. The CDR3 has 16 residues. V shed 1 base and J 1 base; nucleotides not matched to a gene: 5.